Below, 18 T cell receptor beta chains from the same sample are listed, as sequenced in a study of blood T cell repertoires in COVID-19. The protocol was immunoSEQ multiplex PCR, while the TCRdb copy is restricted to in-frame clones and leaves out a portion. The sample comprises 60,000 or so clones, roughly 70% of which are singletons, and around half rests with the top ten. The sample taken for sequencing was PBMCs or T cells enriched from blood (not recorded which). Source of these receptors: a woman aged 55-69 years who had been exposed to COVID-19.

The chain employs TRBV5-6 and TRBJ2-5, with 9 positions matching TRBD1. The trim removed 4 bases at V and 5 bases at J, leaving 9 bases unmatched. The CDR3 has 15 amino acids. CDR1 and CDR2 from the germline V gene are SGHDT and YYEEEE. CDR3 region: CASSGGQGGAETQYF. As DNA, the CDR3 is TGTGCCAGCAGCGGGGGACAGGGAGGCGCGGAGACCCAGTACTTC.

The chain joins TRBV18 to TRBJ2-5; D remains ambiguous. CDR1 and CDR2 from the germline V gene are KGHSH and LQKENI. CDR3 length equals 13 residues. V was cut by 2 bases and J by 7 bases, with 11 bases left in between. CDR3 loop: CASSPDQRRTQYF. For the CDR3, the DNA is TGTGCCAGCTCACCAGATCAGAGGAGGACCCAGTACTTC.

V gene TRBV2 combines with J gene TRBJ1-1, with TRBD1 as a possible D gene (6 bases). V was trimmed by 6 bases and J by 1 base, leaving 9 bases between them. There are 13 residues in the CDR3. The V gene's germline CDR1 is SNHLY and CDR2 FYNNEI. CDR3 sequence: CASRTQGNTEAFF. The CDR3 nucleotides read TGTGCCAGCAGGACACAGGGGAACACTGAAGCTTTCTTT.

This chain links TRBV7-2 with TRBJ2-5; D gene unclear. V gave up 1 base and J gave up 4 bases, with 7 bases separating them. Looked up from germline, CDR1 is SGHTA and CDR2 is FQGNSA. The CDR3 is 13 residues long. The CDR3 here is CASSLVPPETQYF. Here the CDR3 DNA reads TGTGCCAGCAGCTTAGTCCCTCCAGAGACCCAGTACTTC.

The chain links TRBV12-3 or TRBV12-4 to TRBJ1-3; D might be TRBD1 (5 bases). Between the trimmed V and J ends, which lost 6 bases and 7 bases, there was a span of 13 bases. This CDR3 region has 13 residues. The CDR3 loop is CASSPYRGNTIYF. The CDR3 DNA reads TGTGCCAGCAGCCCCTACCGGGGGAACACCATATATTTT.

This sequence joins TRBV2 and TRBJ2-3; unclear D gene. The V gene's germline CDR1 is SNHLY and CDR2 FYNNEI. Trimming removed 4 bases at V and 0 bases at J, with 5 bases between. This CDR3 has 13 amino acids. CDR3 nucleotides: TGTGCCAGCAGTGCAACTAGCACAGATACGCAGTATTTT. Its translation is CASSATSTDTQYF. The full variable domain, with the rest looked up from reference TRBV2 and TRBJ2-3, is EPEVTQTPSHQVTQMGQEVILRCVPISNHLYFYWYRQILGQKVEFLVSFYNNEISEKSEIFDDQFSVERPDGSNFTLKIRSTKLEDSAMYFCASSATSTDTQYFGPGTRLTVL.

This clone has just a few counts. The rearrangement links TRBV14 to TRBJ2-7; TRBD2 matches at 7 bases. The CDR3 totals 14 residues. Germline values: CDR1 SGHDN, CDR2 FVKESK. V gave up 2 bases and J gave up 7 bases; unmatched junction bases: 8. Here the CDR3 DNA reads TGTGCCAGCAGCCAATCTAGCGGAACGGGGGAGCAGTACTTC. Translating gives CASSQSSGTGEQYF.

The chain couples TRBV7-2 to TRBJ1-1, with 7 bases fitting TRBD1. Trimming took 6 bases from V and 7 from J; bases not matched to a gene: 11. CDR3 size: 14 residues. Germline lookup yields CDR1 SGHTA and CDR2 FQGNSA. The CDR3 DNA sequence: TGTGCCAGCAGACTACAGACAGGGTCGGGTGAAGCTTTCTTT. Translation gives CASRLQTGSGEAFF.

In this sample, this clone turned up once. V and J are TRBV4-2 and TRBJ1-2; no clear D gene. Per germline, CDR1 LGHNA and CDR2 YNFKEQ. V gave up 0 bases and J gave up 8 bases, with 19 bases separating them. The CDR3 sequence is 16 residues long. The CDR3 nucleotides read TGTGCCAGCAGCCAAGACCCCCAGGAAGGGAGTACGGGCTACACCTTC. This encodes CASSQDPQEGSTGYTF.

CDR3 DNA sequence: TGTGCCAGTAGTTTCCGGGACAGCGTCTATGGCTACACCTTC. Residues: CASSFRDSVYGYTF. The chain couples TRBV19 to TRBJ1-2; 7 nucleotides line up with TRBD1. Germline-derived CDR1 and CDR2 are LNHDA and SQIVND (reference sequence). CDR3 size: 14 residues. The J segment lost 4 bases and the V segment lost 5 bases, leaving 7 bases of the junction unmatched.

This clone has ten or more counts. The chain uses TRBV29-1 and TRBJ1-4, with D perhaps matching TRBD1 (5 bases). The CDR3 consists of 11 residues. From germline, CDR1 is SQVTM and CDR2 ANQGSEA. In DNA form, the CDR3 reads TGCGGCACAGGCGACAGTGAAAAACTGTTTTTT. Translated, it gives CGTGDSEKLFF.

The rearrangement links TRBV30 to TRBJ1-4; 9 bases match TRBD1. The CDR3 is made up of 14 amino acids. CDR1 and CDR2 from the germline V gene are GTSNPN and SVGIG (reference sequence). V lost 7 bases and J lost 7; bases outside the gene matches: 10. CDR3 loop: CAFQRKGQGEKLFF. The DNA for the CDR3 is TGTGCCTTCCAAAGGAAGGGACAGGGTGAAAAACTGTTTTTT.

This chain joins TRBV7-9 and TRBJ2-2; D is perhaps TRBD1 (5 bases). The germline CDR1 and CDR2 sequences are SEHNR and FQNEAQ (reference sequence). V lost 2 bases and J 6 bases, leaving 10 bases between the germline ends. CDR3 length equals 14 residues. This CDR3 reads CASSLRGRAGELFF. CDR3 coding DNA: TGTGCCAGCAGCTTAAGGGGAAGAGCCGGGGAGCTGTTTTTT.

This clone has just one count. The V and J genes are TRBV5-4 and TRBJ2-7, with 7 bases matching TRBD2. Trimming at V came to 4 bases and at J to 2 bases, leaving 12 bases not matched to a gene. CDR1 is SGHNT and CDR2 is YYREEE in the germline V gene (reference sequence). CDR3 length: 16 amino acids. The CDR3 sequence: CASSRATSRDPYEQYF. CDR3 DNA: TGTGCCAGCAGCCGAGCGACTAGCAGGGACCCCTACGAGCAGTACTTC.

The chain has TRBV6-6 and TRBJ2-7, with no clear D. Germline V lookup: CDR1 MNHNY, CDR2 SVGAGI (reference sequence). The ends were cut back, 4 bases at V and 7 bases at J, with 14 bases in the middle. The CDR3 extends over 13 amino acids. The CDR3 protein is CASSSLPFGEQYF. The CDR3, as DNA: TGTGCCAGCAGTTCCCTCCCGTTCGGGGAGCAGTACTTC.

The V call is TRBV30, the J call TRBJ1-1; 8 bases align to TRBD1. The CDR3 consists of 14 residues. Losses at the gene ends were 4 bases for V and 0 bases for J; bases not matched to a gene: 4. The germline gives CDR1 GTSNPN, CDR2 SVGIG (reference sequence). CDR3 amino acids: CAWKGQVMNTEAFF. The CDR3 DNA is TGTGCCTGGAAGGGACAGGTCATGAACACTGAAGCTTTCTTT. The variable domain in full, completed from reference TRBV30 and TRBJ1-1, reads SQTIHQWPATLVQPVGSPLSLECTVEGTSNPNLYWYRQAAGRGLQLLFYSVGIGQISSEVPQNLSASRPQDRQFILSSKKLLLSDSGFYLCAWKGQVMNTEAFFGQGTRLTVV.

V usage is TRBV7-2 and J usage is TRBJ2-5, with TRBD2 matching over 8 bases. The CDR3 runs 15 residues. Germline CDR1 reads SGHTA; CDR2 reads FQGNSA. The trim removed 3 bases at V and 0 bases at J, leaving 3 bases unmatched. CDR3 amino acids: CASSFTSGYQETQYF. Written as DNA, the CDR3 is TGTGCCAGCAGCTTTACTAGCGGATACCAAGAGACCCAGTACTTC.

This clone was detected only a few times. This chain uses TRBV27 with TRBJ2-7; D gene unclear. CDR1 is MNHEY, CDR2 SMNVEV, per germline (reference sequence). This CDR3 is built from 11 residues. Trimming shortened V by 6 bases and J by 4 bases, and 7 bases separated the two germline ends. The chain's CDR3 is CASSNKYEQYF. The CDR3 nucleotides read TGTGCCAGCAGCAACAAATACGAGCAGTACTTC.